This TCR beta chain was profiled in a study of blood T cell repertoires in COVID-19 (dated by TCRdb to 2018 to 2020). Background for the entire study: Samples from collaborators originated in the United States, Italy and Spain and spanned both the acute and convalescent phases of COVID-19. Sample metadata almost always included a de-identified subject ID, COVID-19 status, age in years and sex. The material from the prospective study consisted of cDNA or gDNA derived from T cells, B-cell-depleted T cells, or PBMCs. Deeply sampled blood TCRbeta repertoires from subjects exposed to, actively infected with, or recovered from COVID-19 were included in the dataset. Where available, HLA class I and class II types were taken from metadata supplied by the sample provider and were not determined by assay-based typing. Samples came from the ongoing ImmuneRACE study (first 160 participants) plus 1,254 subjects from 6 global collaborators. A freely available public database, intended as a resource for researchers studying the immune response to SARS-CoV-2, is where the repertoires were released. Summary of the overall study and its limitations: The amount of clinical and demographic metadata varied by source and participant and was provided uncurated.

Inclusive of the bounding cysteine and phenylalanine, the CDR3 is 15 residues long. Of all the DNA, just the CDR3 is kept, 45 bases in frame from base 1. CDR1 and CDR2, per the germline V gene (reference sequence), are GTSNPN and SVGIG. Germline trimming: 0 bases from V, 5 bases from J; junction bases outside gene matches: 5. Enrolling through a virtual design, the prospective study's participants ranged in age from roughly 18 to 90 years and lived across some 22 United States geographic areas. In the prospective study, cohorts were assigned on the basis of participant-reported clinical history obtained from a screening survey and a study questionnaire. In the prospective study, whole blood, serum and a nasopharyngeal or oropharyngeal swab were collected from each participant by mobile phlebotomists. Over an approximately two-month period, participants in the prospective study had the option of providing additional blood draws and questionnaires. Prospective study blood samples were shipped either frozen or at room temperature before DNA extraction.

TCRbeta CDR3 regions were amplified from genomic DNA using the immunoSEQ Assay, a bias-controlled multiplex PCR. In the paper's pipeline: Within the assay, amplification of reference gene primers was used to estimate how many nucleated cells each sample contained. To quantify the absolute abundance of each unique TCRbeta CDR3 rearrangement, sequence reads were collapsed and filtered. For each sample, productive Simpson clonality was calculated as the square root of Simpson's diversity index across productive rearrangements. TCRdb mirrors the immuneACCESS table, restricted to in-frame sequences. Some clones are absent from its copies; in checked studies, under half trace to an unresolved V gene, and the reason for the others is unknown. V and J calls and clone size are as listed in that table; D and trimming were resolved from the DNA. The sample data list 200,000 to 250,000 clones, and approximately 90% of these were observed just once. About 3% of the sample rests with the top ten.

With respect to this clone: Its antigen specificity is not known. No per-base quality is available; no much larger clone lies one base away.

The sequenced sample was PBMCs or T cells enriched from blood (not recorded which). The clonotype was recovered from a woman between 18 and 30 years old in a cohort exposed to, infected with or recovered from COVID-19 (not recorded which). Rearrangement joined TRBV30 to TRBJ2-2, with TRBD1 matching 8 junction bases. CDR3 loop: CAWSVQGDWTGELFF. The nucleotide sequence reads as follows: TGTGCCTGGAGTGTACAGGGGGATTGGACCGGGGAGCTGTTTTTT.